This entry is about one TCR beta chain. The CDR3 has 13 residues. No DNA is given; TCRdb re-called the 5' RACE reads and lists each CDR3 protein once. The sample includes approximately 160 distinct CDR3 sequences. The source of the sample is a study of T cells expressing NK-cell markers. About the research overall: Sorted CD3+CD56-NKG2C+, CD3+CD56+NKG2C+ and CD3+CD56+NKG2C- T cells supplied the TCR beta repertoires. Seven HCMV-seropositive donors and one seronegative donor made up the eight sequenced donors.

V gene TRBV12-3 or TRBV12-4 combines with J gene TRBJ1-3. The TCR sequence derives from a woman between 18 and 75 years old in good health. The sample taken for sequencing was blood T cells: a sorted CD56 or NKG2C T cell subset, CD4+ or CD8+ T cells, or bulk PBMC T cells (not recorded which). This CDR3 is CASSFSPGNTIYF.